The count of the clone carrying this T cell receptor beta chain is one. CDR3 size: 16 residues. With 4 bases clipped from V and 7 bases from J, the junction kept 10 bases outside the gene matches. Germline lookup yields CDR1 SGHVS and CDR2 FNYEAQ. These data belong to a study of PD-1 blockade in classical Hodgkin lymphoma. Relapse after autologous stem cell transplantation occurred in every patient, and brentuximab vedotin exposure varied. The authors purified CD4+ T cells from thawed PBMCs by magnetic negative selection. Sequencing used immunoSEQ multiplex PCR; TCRdb keeps in-frame clones, though not all of them. The sample has 10,000 to 15,000 clones, roughly 80% seen once.

This specimen was CD4+ T cells from blood, taken at baseline. The gene calls are TRBV7-6 and TRBJ2-2, with 9 nucleotides matching TRBD1. The source is a human donor with classical Hodgkin lymphoma. The CDR3 loop reads CASSSGGTGILGELFF. The CDR3 DNA reads as TGTGCCAGCAGCTCAGGGGGGACAGGGATTCTCGGGGAGCTGTTTTTT.